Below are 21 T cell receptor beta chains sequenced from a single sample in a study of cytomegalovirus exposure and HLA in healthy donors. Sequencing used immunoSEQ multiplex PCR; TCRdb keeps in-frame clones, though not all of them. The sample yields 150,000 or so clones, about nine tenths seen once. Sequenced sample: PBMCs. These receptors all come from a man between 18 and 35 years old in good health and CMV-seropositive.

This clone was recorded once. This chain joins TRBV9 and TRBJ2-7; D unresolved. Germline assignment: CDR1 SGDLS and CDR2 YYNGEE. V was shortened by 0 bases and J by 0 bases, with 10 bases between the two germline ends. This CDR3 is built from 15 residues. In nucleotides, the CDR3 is TGTGCCAGCAGCGTAGGTGTAGTAAGCTCCTACGAGCAGTACTTC. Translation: CASSVGVVSSYEQYF.

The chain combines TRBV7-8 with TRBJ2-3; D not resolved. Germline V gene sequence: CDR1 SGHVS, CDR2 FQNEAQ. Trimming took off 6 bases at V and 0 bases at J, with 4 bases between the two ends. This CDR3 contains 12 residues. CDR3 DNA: TGTGCCAGCAGTCTTAGCACAGATACGCAGTATTTT. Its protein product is CASSLSTDTQYF.

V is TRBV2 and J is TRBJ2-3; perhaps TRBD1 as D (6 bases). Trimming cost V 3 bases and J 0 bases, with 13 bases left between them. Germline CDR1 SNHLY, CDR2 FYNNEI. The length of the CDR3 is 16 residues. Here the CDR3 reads CASSDQGYTSTDTQYF. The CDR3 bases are TGTGCCAGCAGTGATCAGGGGTACACTAGCACAGATACGCAGTATTTT.

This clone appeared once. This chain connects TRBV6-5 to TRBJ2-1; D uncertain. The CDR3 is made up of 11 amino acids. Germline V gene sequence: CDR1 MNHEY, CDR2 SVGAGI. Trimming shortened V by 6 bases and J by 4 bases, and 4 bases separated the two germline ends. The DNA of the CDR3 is TGTGCCAGCAGACTTTACAATGAGCAGTTCTTC. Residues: CASRLYNEQFF.

This CDR3 is CASSVSQGGEKLFF. The CDR3 DNA sequence: TGTGCCAGCAGCGTATCCCAGGGAGGTGAAAAACTGTTTTTT. V gene TRBV9 combines with J gene TRBJ1-4, with a tentative D call TRBD1 (5 bases). Looked up from germline, CDR1 is SGDLS and CDR2 is YYNGEE. V lost 1 base, J lost 7 bases, and 11 bases lay in between. This CDR3 is 14 amino acids long. Looking up the rest from reference TRBV9 and TRBJ1-4 gives the full variable domain: DSGVTQTPKHLITATGQRVTLRCSPRSGDLSVYWYQQSLDQGLQFLIQYYNGEERAKGNILERFSAQQFPDLHSELNLSSLELGDSALYFCASSVSQGGEKLFFGSGTQLSVL.

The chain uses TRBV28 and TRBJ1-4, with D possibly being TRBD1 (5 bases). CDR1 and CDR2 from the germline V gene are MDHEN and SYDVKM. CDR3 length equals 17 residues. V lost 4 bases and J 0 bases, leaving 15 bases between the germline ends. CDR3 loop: CASSSIQGPPTNEKLFF. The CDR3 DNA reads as TGTGCCAGCAGTTCCATTCAGGGCCCCCCAACTAATGAAAAACTGTTTTTT. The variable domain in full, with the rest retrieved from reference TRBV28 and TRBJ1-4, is DVKVTQSSRYLVKRTGEKVFLECVQDMDHENMFWYRQDPGLGLRLIYFSYDVKMKEKGDIPEGYSVSREKKERFSLILESASTNQTSMYLCASSSIQGPPTNEKLFFGSGTQLSVL.

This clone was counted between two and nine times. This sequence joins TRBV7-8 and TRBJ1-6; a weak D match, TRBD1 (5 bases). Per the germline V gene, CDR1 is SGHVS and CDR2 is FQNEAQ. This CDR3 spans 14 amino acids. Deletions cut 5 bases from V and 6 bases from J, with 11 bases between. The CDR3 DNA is TGTGCCAGCAGCCCTGCGGGGGGTAATTCACCCCTCCACTTT. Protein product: CASSPAGGNSPLHF.

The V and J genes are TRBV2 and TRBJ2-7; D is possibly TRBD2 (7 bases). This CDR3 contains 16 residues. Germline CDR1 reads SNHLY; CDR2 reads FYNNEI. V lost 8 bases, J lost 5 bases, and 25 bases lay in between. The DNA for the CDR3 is TGTGCCAGCCGTAGGAGTCGGGCTACGGGGGGCGACGAGCAGTACTTC. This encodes CASRRSRATGGDEQYF.

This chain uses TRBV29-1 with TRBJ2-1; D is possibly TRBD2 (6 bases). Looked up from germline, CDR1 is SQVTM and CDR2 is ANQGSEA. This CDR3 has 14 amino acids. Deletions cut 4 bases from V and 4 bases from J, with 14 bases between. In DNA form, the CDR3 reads TGCAGCGTTGCGTCGCGGGGAGCATACAATGAGCAGTTCTTC. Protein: CSVASRGAYNEQFF.

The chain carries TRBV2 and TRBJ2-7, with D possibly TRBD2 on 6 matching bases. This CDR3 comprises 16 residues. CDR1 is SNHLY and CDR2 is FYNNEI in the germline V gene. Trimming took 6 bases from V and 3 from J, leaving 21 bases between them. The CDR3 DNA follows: TGTGCCAGCAGCCGCCAAGGCGGGGAGTTTCGCTACGAGCAGTACTTC. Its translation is CASSRQGGEFRYEQYF.

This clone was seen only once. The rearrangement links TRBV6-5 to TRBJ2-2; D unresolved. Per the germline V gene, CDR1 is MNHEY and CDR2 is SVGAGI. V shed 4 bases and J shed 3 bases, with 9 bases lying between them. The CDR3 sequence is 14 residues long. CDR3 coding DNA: TGTGCCAGCAGTTTTTCACAGTACACCGGGGAGCTGTTTTTT. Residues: CASSFSQYTGELFF.

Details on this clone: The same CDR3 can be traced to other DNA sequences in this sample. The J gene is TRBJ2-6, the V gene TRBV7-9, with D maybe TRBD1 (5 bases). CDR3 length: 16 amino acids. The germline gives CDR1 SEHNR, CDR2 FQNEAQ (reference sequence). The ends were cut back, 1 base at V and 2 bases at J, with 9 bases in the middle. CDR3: CASSLGQGAGANVLTF. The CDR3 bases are TGTGCCAGCAGCTTAGGACAAGGGGCTGGGGCCAACGTCCTGACTTTC.

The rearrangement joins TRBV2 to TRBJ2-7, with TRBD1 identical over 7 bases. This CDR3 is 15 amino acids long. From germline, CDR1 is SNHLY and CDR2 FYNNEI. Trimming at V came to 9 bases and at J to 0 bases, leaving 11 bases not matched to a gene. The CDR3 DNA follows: TGTGCCAGTTCCGGGACAGCTGTGTTCTCCTACGAGCAGTACTTC. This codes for CASSGTAVFSYEQYF. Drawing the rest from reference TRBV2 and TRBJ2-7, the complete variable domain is EPEVTQTPSHQVTQMGQEVILRCVPISNHLYFYWYRQILGQKVEFLVSFYNNEISEKSEIFDDQFSVERPDGSNFTLKIRSTKLEDSAMYFCASSGTAVFSYEQYFGPGTRLTVT.

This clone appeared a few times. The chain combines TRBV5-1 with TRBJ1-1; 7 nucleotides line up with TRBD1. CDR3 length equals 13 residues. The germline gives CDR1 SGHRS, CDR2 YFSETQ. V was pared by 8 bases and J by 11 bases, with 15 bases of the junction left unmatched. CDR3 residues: CASRGQFTVSAFF. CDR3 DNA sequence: TGCGCCAGTCGGGGACAGTTTACGGTGAGCGCTTTCTTT.

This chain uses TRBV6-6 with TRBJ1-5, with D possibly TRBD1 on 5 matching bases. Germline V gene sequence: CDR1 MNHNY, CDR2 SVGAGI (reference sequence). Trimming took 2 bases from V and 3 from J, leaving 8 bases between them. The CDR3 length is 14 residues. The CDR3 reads CASSYRGYNQPQHF. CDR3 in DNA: TGTGCCAGCAGTTACAGGGGATACAATCAGCCCCAGCATTTT.

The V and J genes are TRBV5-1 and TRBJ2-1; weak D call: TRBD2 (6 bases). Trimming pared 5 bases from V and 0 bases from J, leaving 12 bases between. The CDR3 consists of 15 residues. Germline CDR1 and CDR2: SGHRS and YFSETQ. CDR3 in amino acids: CASSPGTSSYNEQFF. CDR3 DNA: TGCGCCAGCAGTCCCGGGACTTCCTCCTACAATGAGCAGTTCTTC. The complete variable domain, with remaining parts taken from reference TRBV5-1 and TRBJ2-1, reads KAGVTQTPRYLIKTRGQQVTLSCSPISGHRSVSWYQQTPGQGLQFLFEYFSETQRNKGNFPGRFSGRQFSNSRSEMNVSTLELGDSALYLCASSPGTSSYNEQFFGPGTRLTVL.

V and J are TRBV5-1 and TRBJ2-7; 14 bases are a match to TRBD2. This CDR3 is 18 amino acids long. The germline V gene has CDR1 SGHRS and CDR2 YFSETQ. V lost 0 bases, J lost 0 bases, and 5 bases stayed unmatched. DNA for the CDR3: TGCGCCAGCAGCTTGGGGACTAGCGGGAGGAGGGGCTCCTACGAGCAGTACTTC. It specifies CASSLGTSGRRGSYEQYF.

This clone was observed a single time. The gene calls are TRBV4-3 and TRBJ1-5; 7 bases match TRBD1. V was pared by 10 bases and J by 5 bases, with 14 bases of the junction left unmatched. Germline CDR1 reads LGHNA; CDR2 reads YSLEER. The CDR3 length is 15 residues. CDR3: CAIVPDRVKYQPQHF. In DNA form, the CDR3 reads TGCGCCATCGTTCCCGACAGGGTGAAGTATCAGCCCCAGCATTTT.

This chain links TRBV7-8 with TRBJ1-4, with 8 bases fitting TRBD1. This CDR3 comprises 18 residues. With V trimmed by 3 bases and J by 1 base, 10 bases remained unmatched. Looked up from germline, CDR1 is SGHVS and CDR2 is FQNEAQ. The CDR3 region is CASSFLDGRGQTNEKLFF. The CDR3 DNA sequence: TGTGCCAGCAGCTTCCTAGATGGCAGGGGGCAAACTAATGAAAAACTGTTTTTT.

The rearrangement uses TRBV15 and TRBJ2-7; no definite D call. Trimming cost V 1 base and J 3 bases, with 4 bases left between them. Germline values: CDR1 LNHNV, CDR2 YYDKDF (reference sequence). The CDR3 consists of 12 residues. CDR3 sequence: CATSRAGYEQYF. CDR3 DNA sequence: TGTGCCACCAGCAGAGCAGGCTACGAGCAGTACTTC.

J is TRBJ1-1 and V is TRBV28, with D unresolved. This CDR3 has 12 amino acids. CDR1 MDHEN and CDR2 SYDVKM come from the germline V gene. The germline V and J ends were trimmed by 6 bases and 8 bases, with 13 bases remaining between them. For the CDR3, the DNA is TGTGCCAGCAGGCCTTACGGAGGCGAAGCTTTCTTT. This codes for CASRPYGGEAFF.